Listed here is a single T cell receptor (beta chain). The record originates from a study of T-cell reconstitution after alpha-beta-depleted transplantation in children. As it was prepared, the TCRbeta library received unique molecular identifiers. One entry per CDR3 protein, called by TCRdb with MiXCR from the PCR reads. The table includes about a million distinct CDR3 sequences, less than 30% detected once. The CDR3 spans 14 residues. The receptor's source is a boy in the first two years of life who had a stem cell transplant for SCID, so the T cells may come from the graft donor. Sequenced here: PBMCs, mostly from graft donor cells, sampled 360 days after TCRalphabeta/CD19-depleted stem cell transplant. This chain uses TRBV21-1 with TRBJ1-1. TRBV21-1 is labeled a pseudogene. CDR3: CASSKMKGGTEAFF. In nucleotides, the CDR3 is TGTGCCAGCAGCAAAATGAAGGGTGGGACTGAAGCTTTCTTT.